This record looks at one TCR beta chain sequence and its context. Its antigen is not identified. The protocol was immunoSEQ multiplex PCR, while the TCRdb copy is restricted to in-frame clones and leaves out a portion. The sample has some 500,000 clones, roughly 87% seen once. This specimen comes from a study of Ad26.COV2.S vaccination and SARS-CoV-2 variants. Study-wide points: Measurements of TCR breadth and depth may have given underestimates of the total T cell responses.

From germline, CDR1 is LNHNV and CDR2 YYDKDF (reference sequence). This CDR3 region has 15 residues. V shed 5 bases and J 3 bases; nucleotides not matched to a gene: 6. Treatment defined: about 20 received Ad26.COV2.S at low or high dose, single or two shots; 5 received placebo; per-sample allocation not given. Day 63 following the first vaccine or placebo injection was when the samples were taken. This receptor was obtained from a person between 18 and 59 years old who received the Ad26.COV2.S COVID-19 vaccine or a placebo. Sequencing used peripheral blood, obtained in a trial of Ad26.COV2.S vaccine versus placebo. The chain employs TRBV15 and TRBJ2-1, with 8 positions matching TRBD2. CDR3 DNA sequence: TGTGCCACCAGCGGGCTAGCGGGTGTCTACAATGAGCAGTTCTTC. Translation gives CATSGLAGVYNEQFF.